Listed below are T cell receptor beta chains from one sample, sequenced in a study of blood T cell repertoires in COVID-19. Clones were sequenced by immunoSEQ multiplex PCR, and TCRdb holds only the in-frame ones, with some missing. This table holds around 140,000 clones, around 73% found once. The specimen sequenced was PBMCs or T cells enriched from blood (not recorded which). The source is a woman aged 50 to 60 who had recovered from COVID-19. Both conserved end residues are part of each CDR3. Each record gives: J gene, V gene, D gene, clone size, CDR3 DNA, CDR3 protein. The D gene is left open where the match is weak. Clone size is given for some rows only: seen once, a few or many times, or a class if the clone is expanded.

J: TRBJ1-2; V: TRBV28; D: .; size: .; DNA: TGTGCCAGCAGCCCTGACAAGAACTATGGCTACACCTTC; CDR3: CASSPDKNYGYTF
J: TRBJ2-1; V: TRBV20-1; D: .; size: few; DNA: TGCAGTGCTAGTTACTACAATGAGCAGTTCTTC; CDR3: CSASYYNEQFF
J: TRBJ1-1; V: TRBV7-8; D: .; size: .; DNA: TGTGCCAGCAGCTTAGCCACCCCAGGGACTGAAGCTTTCTTT; CDR3: CASSLATPGTEAFF
J: TRBJ2-1; V: TRBV9; D: .; size: .; DNA: TGTGCCAGCAGCGTAGGTGGGGCTGAGCAGTTCTTC; CDR3: CASSVGGAEQFF
J: TRBJ1-2; V: TRBV12-3/TRBV12-4; D: .; size: .; DNA: TGTGCCAGCAGTCCCGGGATCGCAGGAGGCTACACCTTC; CDR3: CASSPGIAGGYTF
J: TRBJ2-7; V: TRBV7-8; D: TRBD1; size: once; DNA: TGTGCCAGCAGCAAAGGGACAGGGTCGTACGAGCAGTACTTC; CDR3: CASSKGTGSYEQYF
J: TRBJ2-1; V: TRBV29-1; D: TRBD1; size: once; DNA: TGCAGCGTTGAAGAGAGGGGGCAATACAATGAGCAGTTCTTC; CDR3: CSVEERGQYNEQFF
J: TRBJ1-1; V: TRBV28; D: .; size: .; DNA: TGTGCCAGCAGTTTACTGGACGGGGGGAATGCTTTCTTT; CDR3: CASSLLDGGNAFF
J: TRBJ1-4; V: TRBV7-8; D: TRBD1; size: .; DNA: TGTGCCAGCAGGGGTTTAAGGAGGGGGCGAGATGAAAAACTGTTTTTT; CDR3: CASRGLRRGRDEKLFF
J: TRBJ2-3; V: TRBV25-1; D: .; size: .; DNA: TGTGCCAGCAGTGAAAGTGGACAGTACCCCACAGATACGCAGTATTTT; CDR3: CASSESGQYPTDTQYF
J: TRBJ1-1; V: TRBV19; D: .; size: .; DNA: TGTGCCAGTAGTATCCCAGGGACTGAAGCTTTCTTT; CDR3: CASSIPGTEAFF
J: TRBJ1-5; V: TRBV5-6; D: .; size: few; DNA: TGTGCCAGCAGCTCCAGCGCGGGCCTAAATCAGCCCCAGCATTTT; CDR3: CASSSSAGLNQPQHF
J: TRBJ1-2; V: TRBV11-2; D: TRBD1; size: .; DNA: TGTGCCAGCAGCTTATATGCAGGGGGCATGTTCGGCTACACCTTC; CDR3: CASSLYAGGMFGYTF
J: TRBJ1-3; V: TRBV28; D: TRBD1; size: .; DNA: TGTGCCAGCAGTCCCTATTATGAGGGGGCGCTAGGAAACACCATATATTTT; CDR3: CASSPYYEGALGNTIYF
J: TRBJ2-3; V: TRBV15; D: TRBD1; size: .; DNA: TGTGCCACCAGCAGGGGGGACAGGGGTTTGGAAGATACGCAGTATTTT; CDR3: CATSRGDRGLEDTQYF
J: TRBJ2-1; V: TRBV19; D: .; size: .; DNA: TGTGCCAGTAGTATAGGGGGGGACAATGAGCAGTTCTTC; CDR3: CASSIGGDNEQFF
J: TRBJ1-2; V: TRBV9; D: .; size: few; DNA: TGTGCCAGCAGCGTAGTGGCAGGGGCTAACTATGGCTACACCTTC; CDR3: CASSVVAGANYGYTF
J: TRBJ1-1; V: TRBV4-1; D: .; size: .; DNA: TGCGCCAGCAGCCAAGAAGTTCTAAAGCCTGAAGCTTTCTTT; CDR3: CASSQEVLKPEAFF
J: TRBJ2-7; V: TRBV28; D: TRBD2; size: .; DNA: TGTGCCACCGGCCGGGGAGGGTCCCTAGAGTACGAGCAGTACTTC; CDR3: CATGRGGSLEYEQYF
J: TRBJ2-5; V: TRBV30; D: TRBD2; size: .; DNA: TGTGCCTGGAGTGTTGGGGGGGGAGGTTGGACCCAGTACTTC; CDR3: CAWSVGGGGWTQYF
J: TRBJ1-3; V: TRBV5-1; D: .; size: .; DNA: TGCGCCAGCAGCTCCGGGGGGGTTAGCTCTGGAAACACCATATATTTT; CDR3: CASSSGGVSSGNTIYF
J: TRBJ2-1; V: TRBV29-1; D: .; size: .; DNA: TGCAGCGTTGAAGATCCAGAGCGTGCCACCTACAATGAGCAGTTCTTC; CDR3: CSVEDPERATYNEQFF
J: TRBJ2-3; V: TRBV28; D: .; size: .; DNA: TGTGCCAGCTCAGAAGCGACAGATACGCAGTATTTT; CDR3: CASSEATDTQYF
J: TRBJ2-4; V: TRBV11-3; D: TRBD2; size: .; DNA: TGTGCCAGCAGCTTAGAATTTAAGACTAGCGGGGCGACTCTGCTAGCCAAAAACATTCAGTACTTC; CDR3: CASSLEFKTSGATLLAKNIQYF
J: TRBJ1-2; V: TRBV30; D: TRBD1; size: .; DNA: TGTGCCTGGAGTCCCAGGACAGGCTCTGGCTACACCTTC; CDR3: CAWSPRTGSGYTF
J: TRBJ2-1; V: TRBV28; D: .; size: .; DNA: TGTGCCAGCGGAAGAACAGAATATTACAATGAGCAGTTCTTC; CDR3: CASGRTEYYNEQFF
J: TRBJ2-1; V: TRBV19; D: TRBD2; size: once; DNA: TGTGCCAGTAGTGGATGGGGGGGAAACAATGAGCAGTTCTTC; CDR3: CASSGWGGNNEQFF
J: TRBJ2-1; V: TRBV7-9; D: .; size: few; DNA: TGTGCCAGCAGCTTAGAGAGTAGCTCCTACAATGAGCAGTTCTTC; CDR3: CASSLESSSYNEQFF
J: TRBJ2-1; V: TRBV19; D: .; size: once; DNA: TGTGCCAGTGGTGAGGATGAGCAGTTCTTC; CDR3: CASGEDEQFF
J: TRBJ2-2; V: TRBV7-3; D: TRBD1; size: .; DNA: TGTGCCAGCAGCTTAACTTGGGACAGGGACGCCGGGGAGCTGTTTTTT; CDR3: CASSLTWDRDAGELFF
J: TRBJ2-1; V: TRBV5-1; D: TRBD1; size: few; DNA: TGCGCCAGCAGCGATTCCCCCGGGACAGGGCAGTTCTTC; CDR3: CASSDSPGTGQFF
J: TRBJ2-1; V: TRBV28; D: TRBD2; size: .; DNA: TGTGCCAGCGGGCTAGCGGGCGTGGAGTTCTTC; CDR3: CASGLAGVEFF
J: TRBJ1-4; V: TRBV25-1; D: .; size: .; DNA: TGTGCCAGCAAGGAGGGAGCTAATGAAAAACTGTTTTTT; CDR3: CASKEGANEKLFF
J: TRBJ1-1; V: TRBV2; D: .; size: .; DNA: TGTGCCAGCTCGAACTTCCGGAGAAACACTGAAGCTTTCTTT; CDR3: CASSNFRRNTEAFF
J: TRBJ1-5; V: TRBV18; D: TRBD1; size: once; DNA: TGTGCCAGCTCCCATGACAGGGTGGATCAGCCCCAGCATTTT; CDR3: CASSHDRVDQPQHF
J: TRBJ2-5; V: TRBV7-2; D: TRBD2; size: .; DNA: TGTGCCAGCAGCTTGGGACTAGCGGGGGGGCCGGGAGAGACCCAGTACTTC; CDR3: CASSLGLAGGPGETQYF
J: TRBJ2-5; V: TRBV2; D: .; size: .; DNA: TGTGCCAGCAGTCCCCCCTTAGGGACAATGGAGACCCAGTACTTC; CDR3: CASSPPLGTMETQYF
J: TRBJ1-3; V: TRBV25-1; D: TRBD1; size: .; DNA: TGTGCCAGCAGTGAAAGGGGGACAGGGCGTGGAAACACCATATATTTT; CDR3: CASSERGTGRGNTIYF
J: TRBJ2-2; V: TRBV6-4; D: TRBD2; size: few; DNA: TGTGCCACCAGAGCGGGGGGGCCCACCGGGGAGCTGTTTTTT; CDR3: CATRAGGPTGELFF
J: TRBJ1-1; V: TRBV29-1; D: .; size: .; DNA: TGCAGCGTTGTACCGGCTCTGCGGGGTGAAGCTTTCTTT; CDR3: CSVVPALRGEAFF
J: TRBJ2-6; V: TRBV28; D: .; size: .; DNA: TGTGCCAGCAGATGGACAGCCGCGTTGGCGGGGGCCAACGTCCTGACTTTC; CDR3: CASRWTAALAGANVLTF
J: TRBJ1-2; V: TRBV29-1; D: .; size: .; DNA: TGCAGCGTTGAAATTGTCAGGGATGGCTACACCTTC; CDR3: CSVEIVRDGYTF
J: TRBJ2-2; V: TRBV3-1/TRBV3-2; D: .; size: .; DNA: TGTGCCAGCAGCCAATTCGTGGGGGCCAACACCGGGGAGCTGTTTTTT; CDR3: CASSQFVGANTGELFF
J: TRBJ1-2; V: TRBV6-2/TRBV6-3; D: .; size: .; DNA: TGTGCCAGCAGTTACTCGAGGCAGGGGTCCGATGGCTACACCTTC; CDR3: CASSYSRQGSDGYTF
J: TRBJ1-6; V: TRBV6-5; D: .; size: once; DNA: TGTGCCAGCAGTTCTACAGGTTATAATTCACCCCTCCACTTT; CDR3: CASSSTGYNSPLHF
J: TRBJ2-3; V: TRBV27; D: .; size: .; DNA: TGTGCCAGCAGTTTAGGCTTAACAGATACGCAGTATTTT; CDR3: CASSLGLTDTQYF
J: TRBJ1-3; V: TRBV19; D: TRBD1; size: .; DNA: TGTGCCAGTAGTACCGGACAGGGCTTTGGAAACACCATATATTTT; CDR3: CASSTGQGFGNTIYF
J: TRBJ2-2; V: TRBV9; D: TRBD2; size: .; DNA: TGTGCCAGCAGCTCCCGACTAGCGGGGGGCCCCGCGAACACCGGGGAGCTGTTTTTT; CDR3: CASSSRLAGGPANTGELFF
J: TRBJ2-7; V: TRBV28; D: TRBD2; size: once; DNA: TGTGCCAGCAGGCGACTAGCGGGGGGGTCCTACGAGCAGTACTTC; CDR3: CASRRLAGGSYEQYF
J: TRBJ1-1; V: TRBV4-1; D: .; size: .; DNA: TGCGCCAGCAGCTATACAGTGAACACTGAAGCTTTCTTT; CDR3: CASSYTVNTEAFF
J: TRBJ1-4; V: TRBV19; D: .; size: .; DNA: TGTGCCAGTAGTATTAGCGTTGCAACTAATGAAAAACTGTTTTTT; CDR3: CASSISVATNEKLFF
J: TRBJ2-7; V: TRBV7-8; D: .; size: once; DNA: TGTGCCAGCAGCCATAGCTACGAGCAGTACTTC; CDR3: CASSHSYEQYF
J: TRBJ1-2; V: TRBV7-9; D: .; size: .; DNA: TGTGCCAGCAGCCCCCGGGGGGGCAACTATGGCTACACCTTC; CDR3: CASSPRGGNYGYTF
J: TRBJ1-2; V: TRBV18; D: .; size: .; DNA: TGTGCCAGCTCACCACAACAGGGAGAGGGCTACACCTTC; CDR3: CASSPQQGEGYTF
J: TRBJ2-7; V: TRBV5-1; D: .; size: .; DNA: TGCGCCAGCGGGCCAGGGTCCCGCGACGAGCAGTACTTC; CDR3: CASGPGSRDEQYF
J: TRBJ1-2; V: TRBV4-1; D: .; size: .; DNA: TGCGCCAGCAGCGCCCAAGTGGCAGGCTATGGCTACACCTTC; CDR3: CASSAQVAGYGYTF
J: TRBJ2-3; V: TRBV6-4; D: .; size: many; DNA: TGTGCCAGCAGTGACGGAGACACAGATACGCAGTATTTT; CDR3: CASSDGDTDTQYF
J: TRBJ1-2; V: TRBV6-1; D: .; size: .; DNA: TGTGCCAGCAGTGTTGTCCAGGGGAATGGCTACACCTTC; CDR3: CASSVVQGNGYTF
J: TRBJ1-5; V: TRBV2; D: .; size: .; DNA: TGTGCCAGCGGACAGTCTAGCAATCAGCCCCAGCATTTT; CDR3: CASGQSSNQPQHF
J: TRBJ2-5; V: TRBV28; D: TRBD2; size: .; DNA: TGTGCCAGCAGTTTTCTGCCTAGCGGGGCATCGGGGACCCAGTACTTC; CDR3: CASSFLPSGASGTQYF